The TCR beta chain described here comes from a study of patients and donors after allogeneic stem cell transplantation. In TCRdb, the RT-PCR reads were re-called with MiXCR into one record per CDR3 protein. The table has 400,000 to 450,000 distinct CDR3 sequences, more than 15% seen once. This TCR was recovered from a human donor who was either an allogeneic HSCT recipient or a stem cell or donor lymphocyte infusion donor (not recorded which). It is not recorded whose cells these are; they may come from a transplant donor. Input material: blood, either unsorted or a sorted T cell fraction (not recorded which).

CDR3 in DNA: TGCGCCAGCAGCTTGGAGGTGAACACAGATACGCAGTATTTT. This translates into CASSLEVNTDTQYF. This chain uses TRBV5-1 with TRBJ2-3; D is unresolved. This CDR3 is built from 14 residues. Germline-derived CDR1 and CDR2 are SGHRS and YFSETQ. V dropped 0 bases and J dropped 2 bases, with 7 bases sitting between them.